These 24 T cell receptor beta chains were sequenced from one sample in a study of blood T cell repertoires in COVID-19. Repertoires were generated with immunoSEQ multiplex PCR, while TCRdb's copy carries only in-frame clones and drops some. The table includes more than 60,000 clones, 65% to 90% detected once. The sequenced material came from peripheral blood. These receptors were obtained from an elderly man with COVID-19, enrolled during active disease.

In this sample, this clone turned up a few times. The chain employs TRBV3-1 (or the pseudogene TRBV3-2) and TRBJ2-7, with 8 bases matching TRBD2. V shed 3 bases and J 6 bases; nucleotides not matched to a gene: 10. Germline-derived CDR1 and CDR2 are LGHDT and YNNKEL (reference sequence). The CDR3 spans 15 residues. The CDR3 DNA follows: TGTGCCAGCAGCCATGCCTCCGGGACTAGGCCCGAGCAGTACTTC. Its translation is CASSHASGTRPEQYF.

This chain links TRBV9 with TRBJ2-4; TRBD2 is a possible D gene (6 bases). With 3 bases removed from V and 9 bases from J, the gap between germline ends came to 13 bases. There are 13 residues in the CDR3. Germline CDR1 SGDLS, CDR2 YYNGEE. This CDR3 is CASSGAKEGIQYF. CDR3 DNA: TGTGCCAGCAGCGGGGCAAAGGAGGGCATTCAGTACTTC.

The chain uses TRBV2 and TRBJ2-5, with D possibly being TRBD2 (5 bases). Trimming took off 10 bases at V and 2 bases at J, with 11 bases between the two ends. The CDR3 loop spans 12 amino acids. Germline V gene data show CDR1 as SNHLY and CDR2 as FYNNEI. Here the CDR3 reads CATGLLQETQYF. The CDR3 DNA sequence: TGTGCCACAGGACTTTTGCAAGAGACCCAGTACTTC.

Comments on this clone: A read error may account for a junction end that differs from germline. CDR3 in DNA: TGTGTCAGCAGGCGATTTGGGGAGGATGTGGCGCAGTATTTT. This codes for CVSRRFGEDVAQYF. The chain has TRBV6-5 and TRBJ2-3, with D possibly matching TRBD2 (6 bases). The CDR3 sequence is 14 residues long. Per germline, CDR1 MNHEY and CDR2 SVGAGI.

The chain couples TRBV7-9 to TRBJ2-3; D uncertain. V was cut by 5 bases and J by 5 bases, with 8 bases left in between. CDR1 and CDR2 (germline): SEHNR, FQNEAQ (reference sequence). This CDR3 is built from 12 residues. The CDR3 protein is CASSPSGDTQYF. CDR3 nucleotide sequence: TGTGCCAGCAGCCCATCGGGAGATACGCAGTATTTT.

This clone was detected a few times. This CDR3 reads CASSQEPGVDEQYF. Written as DNA, the CDR3 is TGTGCCAGCAGCCAAGAGCCAGGGGTAGACGAGCAGTACTTC. The genes are TRBV14 and TRBJ2-7; a weak D match, TRBD1 (6 bases). CDR3 size: 14 residues. CDR1 is SGHDN, CDR2 FVKESK, per germline. V lost 0 bases, J lost 5 bases, and 11 bases lay in between.

The chain combines TRBV12-5 with TRBJ1-2, with TRBD1 as a possible D gene (5 bases). Trimming shortened V by 7 bases and J by 1 base, and 10 bases separated the two germline ends. The CDR3 contains 13 residues. Germline assignment: CDR1 LGHNT and CDR2 FRNRAP. The CDR3 reads CASALDINYGYTF. Written as DNA, the CDR3 is TGTGCTAGTGCCCTGGACATTAACTATGGCTACACCTTC.

This clone came up a few times. Here the CDR3 reads CATSDSKTGATEAFF. The DNA of the CDR3 is TGTGCCACCAGTGATTCCAAGACAGGGGCCACTGAAGCTTTCTTT. The V gene is TRBV24-1, the J gene TRBJ1-1; TRBD1 matches 8 bases. From germline, CDR1 is KGHDR and CDR2 SFDVKD. The CDR3 is 15 amino acids. Trimming cost V 2 bases and J 4 bases; bases outside gene matches: 5.

The V gene is TRBV6-6, the J gene TRBJ2-3; D may be TRBD1 (6 bases). The CDR3 runs to 16 residues. The germline V gene has CDR1 MNHNY and CDR2 SVGAGI (reference sequence). Trimming shortened V by 4 bases and J by 4 bases, and 18 bases separated the two germline ends. CDR3 residues: CASSFPGQSHADTQYF. Written as DNA, the CDR3 is TGTGCCAGCAGTTTTCCGGGACAATCTCACGCAGATACGCAGTATTTT.

In this sample, this clone is medium-sized (0.01 to 0.1%). The chain carries TRBV7-7 and TRBJ2-7, with 8 nucleotides matching TRBD1. Trimming took 5 bases from V and 2 from J; bases not matched to a gene: 5. The CDR3 loop spans 14 amino acids. Germline V gene lookup returns CDR1 SSHAT and CDR2 FNYEAQ (reference sequence). As DNA, the CDR3 is TGTGCCAGCAGCCGAGGACAGGGAACCTACGAGCAGTACTTC. Protein: CASSRGQGTYEQYF.

The chain couples TRBV19 to TRBJ1-2; perhaps TRBD1 as D (6 bases). With 4 bases removed from V and 3 bases from J, the gap between germline ends came to 9 bases. The CDR3 consists of 13 residues. Germline V gives CDR1 LNHDA, CDR2 SQIVND (reference sequence). The CDR3 here is CASSTTGHYGYTF. The CDR3 nucleotides read TGTGCCAGTAGTACGACAGGCCACTATGGCTACACCTTC.

The genes are TRBV4-2 and TRBJ1-1; no clear D gene. Trimming took 0 bases from V and 3 from J, leaving 5 bases between them. The CDR3 is 13 residues long. The germline gives CDR1 LGHNA, CDR2 YNFKEQ. In DNA, the CDR3 is TGTGCCAGCAGCCAAGATCTCGACACTGAAGCTTTCTTT. It codes for CASSQDLDTEAFF.

This sequence joins TRBV19 and TRBJ1-1; TRBD1 matches 9 bases. The CDR3 consists of 14 residues. V lost 9 bases and J lost 4; bases outside the gene matches: 9. Per the germline V gene, CDR1 is LNHDA and CDR2 is SQIVND (reference sequence). CDR3 in DNA: TGTGCCAGCCACTCACAGGGGGCGCCCACTGAAGCTTTCTTT. Its protein is CASHSQGAPTEAFF.

The chain carries TRBV6-1 and TRBJ2-1; D not resolved. This CDR3 comprises 13 residues. Trimming took 2 bases from V and 10 from J, leaving 12 bases between them. Per germline, CDR1 MNHNS and CDR2 SASEGT. CDR3 in DNA: TGTGCCAGCAGTGAAAAAAAGCGTGCCGAGCAGTTCTTC. It specifies CASSEKKRAEQFF.

The chain recombines TRBV4-3 with TRBJ1-1; 9 bases agree with TRBD1. The CDR3 has 15 amino acids. Germline V lookup: CDR1 LGHNA, CDR2 YSLEER. V trimming: 0 bases; J trimming: 5 bases; junction bases outside the gene matches: 4. CDR3 DNA sequence: TGCGCCAGCAGCCAAGAAGGACAGGGGTTGACTGAAGCTTTCTTT. Translating gives CASSQEGQGLTEAFF.

V is TRBV6-6 and J is TRBJ2-1; 8 bases are a match to TRBD1. This CDR3 is built from 16 residues. V lost 7 bases, J lost 7 bases, and 15 bases stayed unmatched. The V gene's germline CDR1 is MNHNY and CDR2 SVGAGI (reference sequence). The CDR3 reads CASTPRGTGLLNEQFF. In nucleotides, the CDR3 is TGTGCCAGCACCCCAAGGGGGACAGGCCTTTTGAATGAGCAGTTCTTC.

CDR3 residues: CASSPSDGTGFMNTEAFF. The CDR3 DNA is TGTGCCAGCAGCCCGAGTGACGGGACAGGGTTCATGAACACTGAAGCTTTCTTT. The rearrangement joins TRBV3-1 (or the pseudogene TRBV3-2) to TRBJ1-1; 9 positions agree with TRBD1. Germline CDR1 LGHDT, CDR2 YNNKEL (reference sequence). The junction had 12 bases not matched to a gene; V was cut back by 4 bases and J by 0 bases. The CDR3 extends over 18 amino acids.

This chain links TRBV3-1 (or the pseudogene TRBV3-2) with TRBJ2-1; D is possibly TRBD2 (7 bases). This CDR3 contains 15 residues. The germline V and J ends were trimmed by 2 bases and 7 bases, with 15 bases remaining between them. Germline V lookup: CDR1 LGHDT, CDR2 YNNKEL (reference sequence). The CDR3 loop reads CASSQRRGGQNEQFF. In nucleotides, the CDR3 is TGTGCCAGCAGCCAAAGGAGGGGGGGGCAGAATGAGCAGTTCTTC.

The rearrangement joins TRBV2 to TRBJ2-7; D is perhaps TRBD2 (6 bases). The CDR3 is 13 amino acids. Trimming pared 4 bases from V and 6 bases from J, leaving 13 bases between. Germline V CDR1 and CDR2: SNHLY, FYNNEI. The CDR3 DNA reads as TGTGCCAGCAGTGGGCAGGGAGGTGGCGAGCAGTACTTC. Translation: CASSGQGGGEQYF.

This clone was observed a few times. The gene calls are TRBV6-2 or TRBV6-3 and TRBJ1-5; possibly TRBD1 for D (6 bases). CDR3 length: 16 residues. V was pared by 0 bases and J by 5 bases, with 14 bases between. Looked up from germline, CDR1 is MNHEY and CDR2 is SVGEGT. CDR3 region: CASSYSMSGGHQPQHF. CDR3 DNA sequence: TGTGCCAGCAGTTACTCGATGAGCGGGGGCCATCAGCCCCAGCATTTT.

The chain is built from TRBV5-6 and TRBJ1-2; TRBD1 might be the D (5 bases). Per germline, CDR1 SGHDT and CDR2 YYEEEE. There are 14 residues in the CDR3. V gave up 3 bases and J gave up 6 bases, with 15 bases separating them. CDR3 amino acids: CASSSPDRRDGYTF. The CDR3 DNA is TGTGCCAGCAGCTCCCCCGACAGAAGAGATGGCTACACCTTC.

This chain joins TRBV25-1 and TRBJ2-7; 8 positions agree with TRBD1. Germline trimming cut 4 bases from V and 2 bases from J; bases unmatched to any gene: 4. Germline CDR1 MGHDK, CDR2 SYGVNS. The CDR3 length is 14 residues. CDR3 region: CASSADRVPYEQYF. As DNA, the CDR3 is TGTGCCAGCAGTGCGGACAGGGTCCCCTACGAGCAGTACTTC.

This clone came up once. The V and J genes are TRBV18 and TRBJ2-7, with D hard to call. The V gene lost 3 bases and the J gene lost 3 bases, with 9 bases spanning the gap. In germline, CDR1 is KGHSH, CDR2 LQKENI. There are 13 residues in the CDR3. CDR3 sequence (DNA): TGTGCCAGCTCACCGGGCAGAGACTACGAGCAGTACTTC. Encoded protein: CASSPGRDYEQYF. The whole variable domain, remainder taken from reference TRBV18 and TRBJ2-7, is NAGVMQNPRHLVRRRGQEARLRCSPMKGHSHVYWYRQLPEEGLKFMVYLQKENIIDESGMPKERFSAEFPKEGPSILRIQQVVRGDSAAYFCASSPGRDYEQYFGPGTRLTVT.

The gene calls are TRBV3-1 (or the pseudogene TRBV3-2) and TRBJ2-6; D might be TRBD1 (5 bases). Looked up from germline, CDR1 is LGHDT and CDR2 is YNNKEL (reference sequence). The CDR3 is 18 amino acids. Trimming cost V 4 bases and J 1 base, with 17 bases left between them. As DNA, the CDR3 is TGTGCCAGCAGCCGCACAGGCTTTTACTCTTCTGGGGCCAACGTCCTGACTTTC. It yields the protein CASSRTGFYSSGANVLTF.